What follows is one TCR beta chain and its context. Its antigen is unidentified. The sample is drawn from a study of OX40 agonist ivuxolimab in advanced cancers. Across the study: Patients enrolled in dose escalation were diagnosed with hepatocellular carcinoma, melanoma, renal cell or head and neck cancer.

The table came from immunoSEQ multiplex PCR; TCRdb's copy has only in-frame clones and leaves some out. The table records roughly 66,000 clones, 75% to 85% of them present only once. Study findings and constraints: Expanded clones were, on average, more numerous in CD8+ T cells than in CD4+. Both blood CD4+ and CD8+ T cells showed clonal growth by week 6 at 0.1 to 3.0 mg/kg.

This specimen was CD4+ or CD8+ T cells sorted from blood, taken in a trial of the OX40 agonist ivuxolimab. This clonotype originated in an adult with an advanced solid tumor such as melanoma, head and neck, liver or kidney cancer.

CDR3 sequence (DNA): TGTGCCAGCAGCTTATCACATTTGGGGGGCTACGAGCAGTACTTC. It specifies CASSLSHLGGYEQYF. The J gene is TRBJ2-7, the V gene TRBV7-6; D perhaps matches TRBD2 (6 bases). The V end lost 2 bases, the J end lost 3 bases, and 14 bases lay between the germline ends. The length of the CDR3 is 15 residues. Germline V lookup: CDR1 SGHVS, CDR2 FNYEAQ. Complete variable domain (other parts from reference TRBV7-6 and TRBJ2-7): GAGVSQSPRYKVTKRGQDVALRCDPISGHVSLYWYRQALGQGPEFLTYFNYEAQQDKSGLPNDRFSAERPEGSISTLTIQRTEQRDSAMYRCASSLSHLGGYEQYFGPGTRLTVT.